This T cell receptor (beta chain) appears in the sequencing data of a study of identical twins. The CDR3 consists of 16 residues. J was trimmed by 1 base and V by 2 bases; bases with no gene match: 6. Germline loops: CDR1 SGHTA, CDR2 FQGNSA. TCRdb reprocessed the 5' RACE reads with MiXCR, giving one entry per CDR3 protein. The data show about 520,000 distinct CDR3 sequences, around 20% seen once. These data also featured in a second study, about T cells expressing NK-cell markers.

This TCR was sampled from a woman under 30 in good health. V and J are TRBV7-2 and TRBJ2-7, with 9 bases that match TRBD2. Sequences were obtained from CD4+ T cells sorted from blood. The CDR3 region is CASSLRQGLASYEQYF. The CDR3 region has the DNA TGTGCCAGCAGCTTAAGGCAGGGACTAGCATCCTACGAGCAGTACTTC.